This section outlines one TCR beta chain sequence together with its context. Its binding antigen is unknown. It has no much larger one-base neighbor in the sample; base qualities were not kept. This record belongs to a study of blood T cell repertoires in COVID-19 (dated by TCRdb to the early 2020s). Background on the whole study: Collaborator samples came from the United States, Italy and Spain and covered acute and convalescent phases of COVID-19. The material from the prospective study consisted of cDNA or gDNA derived from T cells, B-cell-depleted T cells, or PBMCs. Deeply sampled blood TCRbeta repertoires from subjects exposed to, actively infected with, or recovered from COVID-19 were included in the dataset. A freely available public database, intended as a resource for researchers studying the immune response to SARS-CoV-2, is where the repertoires were released. The samples were drawn from the first 160 participants of the ongoing ImmuneRACE study and from 1,254 subjects provided by 6 global collaborators. Sample metadata almost always included a de-identified subject ID, COVID-19 status, age in years and sex. Where available, HLA class I and class II types were taken from metadata supplied by the sample provider and were not determined by assay-based typing.

General findings and caveats noted by the study authors: The quantity of clinical and demographic metadata differed by source and by participant and was supplied without curation.

TCRbeta CDR3 regions were amplified from genomic DNA by means of the immunoSEQ Assay, a bias-controlled multiplex PCR. As for how the authors treated the data: Nucleated cell counts per sample were estimated from amplification of reference gene primers within the assay. To quantify the absolute abundance of each unique TCRbeta CDR3 rearrangement, sequence reads were collapsed and filtered. For each sample, productive Simpson clonality was calculated as the square root of Simpson's diversity index across productive rearrangements. Not all clones reach the TCRdb copy of this immuneACCESS table, which keeps in-frame sequences only. Checked studies attribute under half of the gap to unresolved V genes and leave the rest unexplained. Clonal size and the V and J genes are those of that table, whereas D and trimming came from the DNA. The sample contains 200,000 to 300,000 clones, 90% of them found a single time. In total, the top ten clones hold roughly 3.7% of the sample.

The germline V and J ends show losses of 5 bases and 7 bases respectively, and no gene match explains 7 bases of the junction. The germline V gene supplies CDR1 SQVTM and CDR2 ANQGSEA. The CDR3 spans 12 residues, from the cysteine through the phenylalanine. Only the CDR3 DNA stays, 36 bases, in frame from base 1. Whole blood was collected in K2EDTA tubes by collaborating institutions according to the institutions' own protocols. For TCRbeta analysis, collaborators shipped samples in one of three forms: frozen whole blood, isolated PBMCs, or DNA extracted from either of those sample types. The rearrangement joined TRBV29-1 to TRBJ1-2; 7 bases in the junction line up with TRBD1. This receptor was identified in a woman in her thirties or forties with acute or convalescent COVID-19. The specimen was peripheral blood. The base sequence is TGCAGCGTTCCCGACAGGGCCCTTGGCTACACCTTC. Its translation is CSVPDRALGYTF.